These 6 T cell receptor beta chains came from one sample sequenced in a study of CD8 T cells in ankylosing spondylitis (dated by TCRdb to about 2017). The method behind the library was 5' RACE. Sequencing instrument: Illumina HiSeq 2500. TCRdb reanalyzed the raw reads on its own, using fastp at Q25 for trimming and MiXCR for clone calling, and kept in-frame beta chains. Rows with a matching CDR3 protein are joined into one entry that keeps the most common DNA and genes. The sample table records approximately 260,000 distinct CDR3 sequences; 8% to 9.5% of these occur just once. Almost 7% of the sample is taken by the ten largest. The material sequenced was blood, either unsorted or a sorted T cell fraction (not recorded which). The receptor set was obtained from a male donor with ankylosing spondylitis or in good health (not recorded which).

This clonotype was seen ten or more times. The rearrangement joins TRBV4-2 to TRBJ2-7; D is perhaps TRBD2 (5 bases). Trimming removed 4 bases at V and 1 base at J, with 11 bases between. The CDR3 runs to 14 residues. Per the germline V gene, CDR1 is LGHNA and CDR2 is YNFKEQ. The DNA for the CDR3 is TGTGCCAGCAGCCCAGCTCCGGGGTCCTACGAGCAGTACTTC. This translates into CASSPAPGSYEQYF.

At least ten counts were recorded for this clonotype. The chain couples TRBV4-3 to TRBJ1-1; 9 nucleotides line up with TRBD1. Germline loops: CDR1 LGHNA, CDR2 YSLEER. There are 15 residues in the CDR3. Trimming removed 2 bases from V and 4 bases from J; junction bases left unmatched: 5. In DNA, the CDR3 is TGCGCCAGCAGCCAAAGACAGGGGGGGATCACTGAAGCTTTCTTT. Translated: CASSQRQGGITEAFF.

This chain uses TRBV9 with TRBJ2-3; D is undetermined. V lost 3 bases, J lost 4 bases, and 12 bases lay in between. Germline V lookup: CDR1 SGDLS, CDR2 YYNGEE. The CDR3 contains 14 residues. The CDR3 loop reads CASSEGPLSDTQYF. Here the CDR3 DNA reads TGTGCCAGCAGCGAGGGTCCCTTATCAGATACGCAGTATTTT. Full variable domain (rest looked up from reference TRBV9 and TRBJ2-3): DSGVTQTPKHLITATGQRVTLRCSPRSGDLSVYWYQQSLDQGLQFLIQYYNGEERAKGNILERFSAQQFPDLHSELNLSSLELGDSALYFCASSEGPLSDTQYFGPGTRLTVL.

V is TRBV7-9 and J is TRBJ2-2, with D possibly being TRBD1 or TRBD2 (5 bases each). The CDR3 has 15 amino acids. The germline gives CDR1 SEHNR, CDR2 FQNEAQ (reference sequence). The V and J ends lost 1 base and 4 bases respectively, with 10 bases between them. The CDR3 DNA is TGTGCCAGCAGCTTAGAAATGGGACGCACCGGGGAGCTGTTTTTT. Translated: CASSLEMGRTGELFF.

This clonotype was seen at least ten times. The chain uses TRBV3-1 and TRBJ1-4, with D possibly TRBD1 on 6 matching bases. Trimming took 6 bases from V and 4 from J, leaving 15 bases between them. In germline, CDR1 is LGHDT, CDR2 YNNKEL (reference sequence). The CDR3 is 15 residues long. CDR3 sequence (DNA): TGTGCCAGCAGTCTCCGGACAGACGTTAATGAAAAACTGTTTTTT. Its translation is CASSLRTDVNEKLFF.

This clonotype has at least ten counts. This chain joins TRBV20-1 and TRBJ1-2, with TRBD1 matching 8 bases. V was clipped by 6 bases and J by 5 bases; unmatched bases: 8. The CDR3 covers 13 residues. Germline V gives CDR1 DFQATT, CDR2 SNEGSKA (reference sequence). CDR3 residues: CSATPGTGYGYTF. CDR3 bases: TGCAGTGCCACCCCCGGGACAGGATATGGCTACACCTTC.